This T cell receptor beta chain emerged from a study of regulatory T cells in long-lasting Graves disease. Study conclusions and caveats: Accuracy could have been hurt by small sample size.

As for this clonotype: Antigen specificity is unknown.

Germline V lookup: CDR1 MNHNS, CDR2 SASEGT. V lost 7 bases and J 3 bases, leaving 14 bases between the germline ends. This CDR3 spans 14 amino acids. Building of the TCR beta libraries involved iRepertoire HTBI primers and Arm-PCR of CDR3 regions. TCRdb re-analysed the multiplex PCR reads in MiXCR, keeping a single row per CDR3 protein. This sample yields 550,000 to 600,000 distinct CDR3 sequences, of which 15% to 20% are seen a single time; 12% belongs to the top ten. Noted time point: newly diagnosed GD, antithyroid drugs for less than 3 months. The authors made the TCR library using RNA they extracted from PBMCs. The same data also contributed to another study, on T cells in Graves' hyperthyroidism and ophthalmopathy.

The receptor comes from a man aged 18 to 29 with Graves disease. Sequencing used peripheral blood mononuclear cells (PBMCs), obtained at new diagnosis, from a patient treated with antithyroid drugs. The gene calls are TRBV6-1 and TRBJ2-3; tentative D call: TRBD2 (6 bases). The DNA for the CDR3 is TGTGCCAGCATGACATCGGGAGCAACAGATACGCAGTATTTT. It is translated as CASMTSGATDTQYF.